This passage covers 17 T cell receptor beta chains from one sample sequenced in a study of blood T cell repertoires in COVID-19. Generated by immunoSEQ multiplex PCR, the TCRdb table keeps only in-frame clones and is missing some. Among around 130,000 clones listed, 60% to 85% were seen once. The sequencing sample was made of peripheral blood. Receptors originate from a man aged 50 to 60 with acute or convalescent COVID-19.

A word on this clone: Sequence at one end of the junction differs from germline and may be a read error. The chain carries TRBV12-3 or TRBV12-4 and TRBJ2-3; 9 nucleotides match TRBD2. The length of the CDR3 is 12 residues. The CDR3 loop is CASSLMRGGGDF. The DNA of the CDR3 is TGTGCCAGCAGTTTAATGCGGGGGGGCGGGGATTTT.

The CDR3 here is CASSDPRSDTEAFF. Written as DNA, the CDR3 is TGTGCCAGCAGTGATCCGAGGTCAGACACTGAAGCTTTCTTT. The rearrangement links TRBV25-1 to TRBJ1-1; D is undetermined. CDR3 length equals 14 residues. Germline CDR1 and CDR2: MGHDK and SYGVNS. Trimming took off 3 bases at V and 3 bases at J, with 11 bases between the two ends.

This sequence joins TRBV7-9 and TRBJ1-3, with a possible D match to TRBD1 (5 bases). The CDR3 is made up of 15 amino acids. Trimming took off 8 bases at V and 1 base at J, with 15 bases between the two ends. Germline CDR1 reads SEHNR; CDR2 reads FQNEAQ (reference sequence). CDR3 sequence: CASDLGGGSGNTIYF. CDR3 nucleotides: TGTGCCAGCGACCTCGGTGGGGGGTCTGGAAACACCATATATTTT.

In DNA form, the CDR3 reads TGTGCCAGCAGTCCGAGGACAGGGGAGGCCAAAAACATTCAGTACTTC. Translation: CASSPRTGEAKNIQYF. J is TRBJ2-4 and V is TRBV27; 9 bases line up with TRBD1. V was pared by 5 bases and J by 1 base, with 6 bases of the junction left unmatched. Germline V lookup: CDR1 MNHEY, CDR2 SMNVEV (reference sequence). This CDR3 is built from 16 residues.

The V call is TRBV3-1 (or the pseudogene TRBV3-2), the J call TRBJ1-2; D possibly corresponds to TRBD1 (6 bases). This CDR3 has 17 amino acids. V lost 1 base, J lost 2 bases, and 17 bases lay in between. CDR1 and CDR2 (germline): LGHDT, YNNKEL (reference sequence). CDR3 sequence (DNA): TGTGCCAGCAGCCAAGTCTCCGGGACACCCTTCAACTATGGCTACACCTTC. It yields the protein CASSQVSGTPFNYGYTF.

This clone was found a few times. This sequence joins TRBV10-3 and TRBJ1-1; 8 nucleotides align to TRBD1. V lost 0 bases, J lost 4 bases, and 10 bases stayed unmatched. Germline assignment: CDR1 ENHRY and CDR2 SYGVKD. The CDR3 runs to 17 residues. The CDR3 DNA reads TGTGCCATCAGTGAGTCCGGGACAGGCCTGCGACGCACTGAAGCTTTCTTT. It encodes CAISESGTGLRRTEAFF.

V and J are TRBV7-2 and TRBJ1-4; D is undetermined. CDR1 is SGHTA, CDR2 FQGNSA, per germline. The ends were cut back, 5 bases at V and 8 bases at J, with 21 bases in the middle. The length of the CDR3 is 16 residues. CDR3 loop: CASSQRGPPNGEKLFF. CDR3 bases: TGTGCCAGCAGCCAGAGAGGGCCCCCGAATGGCGAAAAACTGTTTTTT.

Comments on this clone: A clone one base away is much larger, so this may be a read error. This chain connects TRBV5-1 to TRBJ1-1; the match to TRBD1 covers 7 bases. This CDR3 has 16 residues. The germline V gene has CDR1 SGHRS and CDR2 YFSETQ. Here the CDR3 DNA reads TGCGTCAGCAGCCCGTTACAGGGGACGAAGAACACTGAAGCTTTCTTT. Its protein is CVSSPLQGTKNTEAFF.

V gene TRBV6-5 combines with J gene TRBJ1-6, with D possibly TRBD1 on 6 matching bases. The CDR3 covers 14 residues. V was cut by 5 bases and J by 5 bases, with 10 bases left in between. Germline CDR1 is MNHEY and CDR2 is SVGAGI. In nucleotides, the CDR3 is TGTGCCAGCAGTACAGGGCCCAATAATTCACCCCTCCACTTT. It specifies CASSTGPNNSPLHF.

The chain links TRBV5-6 to TRBJ2-7; 11 nucleotides agree with TRBD2. This CDR3 is 15 amino acids long. The ends lost 3 bases at V and 9 bases at J; junction bases unmatched: 11. The germline V gene encodes CDR1 SGHDT and CDR2 YYEEEE. In DNA form, the CDR3 reads TGTGCCAGCAGCTCGAGACTAGCGGGGCGCTCGGGGCAGTACGTC. Translating it yields CASSSRLAGRSGQYV.

This clone has a single count. The chain carries TRBV11-2 and TRBJ1-1, with TRBD1 identical over 7 bases. Germline values: CDR1 SGHAT, CDR2 FQNNGV. Trimming removed 3 bases from V and 5 bases from J; junction bases left unmatched: 3. The CDR3 is 13 residues long. In nucleotides, the CDR3 is TGTGCCAGCAGCTTCCAACAGGGGACTGAAGCTTTCTTT. Protein: CASSFQQGTEAFF.

Points on this clone: Other DNA sequences within the sample encode an identical CDR3. The V call is TRBV5-6, the J call TRBJ2-5; 7 nucleotides align to TRBD2. With 0 bases clipped from V and 1 base from J, the junction kept 0 bases outside the gene matches. The CDR3 length is 14 residues. Looked up from germline, CDR1 is SGHDT and CDR2 is YYEEEE. CDR3 protein: CASSLAGGQETQYF. The CDR3 bases are TGTGCCAGCAGCTTGGCGGGGGGCCAAGAGACCCAGTACTTC.

This rearrangement joins TRBV18 to TRBJ2-7; 8 bases are a match to TRBD1. The germline gives CDR1 KGHSH, CDR2 LQKENI. CDR3 size: 14 residues. J was trimmed by 5 bases and V by 5 bases; bases with no gene match: 8. The CDR3: CASSLGQGIDEQYV. CDR3 sequence (DNA): TGTGCCAGCTCATTAGGACAGGGAATCGACGAGCAGTACGTC.

The chain couples TRBV3-1 (or the pseudogene TRBV3-2) to TRBJ1-3; weak D call: TRBD1 (6 bases). This CDR3 has 14 amino acids. V lost 3 bases, J lost 0 bases, and 6 bases lay in between. CDR1 is LGHDT, CDR2 YNNKEL, per germline (reference sequence). CDR3 sequence: CASSHRGSGNTIYF. Here the CDR3 DNA reads TGTGCCAGCAGCCACAGGGGCTCTGGAAACACCATATATTTT.

The rearrangement links TRBV11-3 to TRBJ2-3; TRBD1 matches at 7 bases. This CDR3 is 13 amino acids long. Germline CDR1 SGHNT, CDR2 YENEEA. V dropped 6 bases and J dropped 4; count of bases not matched to a gene: 4. The CDR3 DNA sequence: TGTGCCAGCAGTTCGCAGGGGGCAGATACGCAGTATTTT. It translates to CASSSQGADTQYF.

The chain links TRBV6-5 to TRBJ1-3; D might be TRBD1 (6 bases). Trimming removed 5 bases from V and 3 bases from J, with 14 bases in between. The CDR3 length is 15 residues. Germline V gives CDR1 MNHEY, CDR2 SVGAGI. The CDR3 sequence: CASSPGTYNGNTIYF. CDR3 DNA: TGTGCCAGCAGTCCCGGGACATACAATGGAAACACCATATATTTT.

The chain has TRBV6-6 and TRBJ2-5; tentative D call: TRBD1 (6 bases). This CDR3 spans 14 amino acids. V lost 5 bases, J lost 0 bases, and 10 bases lay in between. The V gene's germline CDR1 is MNHNY and CDR2 SVGAGI (reference sequence). The CDR3 sequence: CASSPGQNQETQYF. The CDR3 DNA reads TGTGCCAGCAGTCCCGGACAGAACCAAGAGACCCAGTACTTC.